A selection of T cell receptor beta chains follows, all from one sample in a study of T-cell memory formation after mild COVID-19. Via MiXCR, TCRdb re-called the 5' RACE reads, giving one row per CDR3 protein. The repertoire holds hundreds of thousands of distinct CDR3 sequences, with about a fifth as singletons. The sequencing input was PBMCs or a T cell subset sorted from them (not recorded which). These receptors all stem from an adult woman who had mild COVID-19 (a few samples of this study predate the infection). Cell type and time point are not known. The CDR3 runs from the conserved cysteine through the conserved F or W. The D gene is left open where the match is weak. Expanded clones are given a class, and other clones once, few, many or no size at all.

abundance	j_gene	v_gene	d_gene	CDR3nt	CDR3aa
few	TRBJ2-7	TRBV3-1	TRBD2	TGTGCCAGCAGCCAAGTCTCGGGAGGGCCTAACAAGCAGTACTTC	CASSQVSGGPNKQYF
-	TRBJ1-5	TRBV6-2/TRBV6-3	-	TGTGCCAGCAGTCACCTCAATAGCAATCAGCCCCAGCATTTT	CASSHLNSNQPQHF
-	TRBJ1-1	TRBV4-1	-	TGCGCCAGCAGCCACACCGACCTTGCTGAAGCTTTCTTT	CASSHTDLAEAFF
few	TRBJ1-1	TRBV18	-	TGTGCCAGCTCAGGGGGCGCGGACACTGAAGCTTTCTTT	CASSGGADTEAFF
many	TRBJ1-3	TRBV18	-	TGTGCCAGCTCACCAAATCAGGGTCACGGAAACACCATATATTTT	CASSPNQGHGNTIYF
-	TRBJ2-1	TRBV7-6	TRBD2	TGTGCCAGCAGCTTCGACGGGCTAGCGGGAGGACATGAGCAGTTCTTC	CASSFDGLAGGHEQFF
-	TRBJ2-1	TRBV7-6	-	TGTGCCAGCAGCTCCCTCCGGGGGCCCCCGGGCTATGAGCAGTTCTTC	CASSSLRGPPGYEQFF
-	TRBJ2-1	TRBV7-3	TRBD2	TGTGCCAGCAGCTTAAGCGGGAGCCGATACAATGAGCAGTTCTTC	CASSLSGSRYNEQFF
-	TRBJ2-3	TRBV29-1	-	TGCAGCGTTGAAGATCTACAAGAGAACACAGATACGCAGTATTTT	CSVEDLQENTDTQYF
-	TRBJ2-1	TRBV2	TRBD1	TGTGCCAGCAGCCTATATACAGGGGGCTTCTCCTACAATGAGCAGTTCTTC	CASSLYTGGFSYNEQFF
-	TRBJ2-1	TRBV24-1	TRBD2	TGTGCCACCAGTAAAAGCGGGAGCTTAACTGAGCAGTTCTTC	CATSKSGSLTEQFF
-	TRBJ2-3	TRBV15	-	TGTGCCACCAGCAGGGCCCTTAGCGCGGGCACAGATACGCAGTATTTT	CATSRALSAGTDTQYF
-	TRBJ2-1	TRBV19	-	TGTGCCAGTAGCAGCGGGACGTGGGGGGCTGAGCAGTTCTTC	CASSSGTWGAEQFF
few	TRBJ2-1	TRBV7-8	-	TGTGCCAGCAGCTTAGTTAGCTATGAGCAGTTCTTC	CASSLVSYEQFF
many	TRBJ2-1	TRBV5-1	-	TGTGCTAGCAGCTCTGGGGGGTACAATGAGCAGTTCTTC	CASSSGGYNEQFF
few	TRBJ1-1	TRBV12-3/TRBV12-4	TRBD1	TGTGCCAGCAGTATTATAGACAGGGGAGCTGAAGCTTTCTTT	CASSIIDRGAEAFF
few	TRBJ2-7	TRBV12-3/TRBV12-4	-	TGTGCCAGCAGTGCCCGGGGAGCGGGCCCCTACGAGCAGTACTTC	CASSARGAGPYEQYF
-	TRBJ2-3	TRBV24-1	-	TGTGCCACCAGTGATTTGCCTGACACAAGCACAGATACGCAGTATTTT	CATSDLPDTSTDTQYF
-	TRBJ2-1	TRBV5-1	-	TGCGCCAGCAGCTCCGGGGCCACCCGGGGTAGTGGCAATGAGCAGTTCTTC	CASSSGATRGSGNEQFF
few	TRBJ1-2	TRBV25-1	-	TGTGCCAGCAGTCCTTTCTCTGACAAGTACTATGGCTACACCTTC	CASSPFSDKYYGYTF
-	TRBJ2-3	TRBV9	TRBD2	TGTGCCAGCAGCGTAGCTAGTCGGGGGGGAGATACGCAGTATTTT	CASSVASRGGDTQYF
-	TRBJ2-2	TRBV6-1	-	TGTGCCAGCAGCGGTCAACCGCCGAACACCGGGGAGCTGTTTTTT	CASSGQPPNTGELFF
-	TRBJ1-2	TRBV10-3	-	TGTGCCATCAGTGATTGGGAGAACTATGGCTACACCTTC	CAISDWENYGYTF
-	TRBJ2-1	TRBV15	-	TGTGCCACCAGCAGAGGAGGGAGCTCCTACAATGAGCAGTTCTTC	CATSRGGSSYNEQFF